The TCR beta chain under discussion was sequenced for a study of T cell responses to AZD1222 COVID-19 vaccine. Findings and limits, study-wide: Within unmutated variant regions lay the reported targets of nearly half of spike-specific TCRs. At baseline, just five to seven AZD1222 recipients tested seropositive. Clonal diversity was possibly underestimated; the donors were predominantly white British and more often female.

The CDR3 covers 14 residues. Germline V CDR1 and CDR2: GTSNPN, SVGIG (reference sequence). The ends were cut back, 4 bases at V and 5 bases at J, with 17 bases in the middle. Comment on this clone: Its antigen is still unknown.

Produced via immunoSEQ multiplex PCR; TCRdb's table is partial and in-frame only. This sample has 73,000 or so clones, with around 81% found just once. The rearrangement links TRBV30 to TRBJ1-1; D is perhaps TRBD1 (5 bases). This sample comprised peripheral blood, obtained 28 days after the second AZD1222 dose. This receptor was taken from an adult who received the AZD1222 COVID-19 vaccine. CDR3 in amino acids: CAWKRPGLKTEAFF. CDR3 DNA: TGTGCCTGGAAGCGTCCGGGGCTAAAAACTGAAGCTTTCTTT.